This T cell receptor beta chain was recovered during a study of PD-L1 blockade in urothelial cancer. About the research overall: At 3 weeks after treatment start (second dose) and again at 6 weeks, blood was analyzed.

Method: immunoSEQ multiplex PCR; TCRdb's copy keeps in-frame clones and lacks some. This table has some 25,000 clones, 84% appearing once. The V gene's germline CDR1 is DFQATT and CDR2 SNEGSKA (reference sequence). The CDR3 consists of 11 residues. Unmatched junction bases numbered 3, after V lost 6 bases and J lost 7 bases. The sequence was collected from a man in his 70s with urothelial cancer. This chain connects TRBV20-1 to TRBJ2-1; TRBD2 matches at 7 bases. Here the sequenced sample was PBMCs, taken around atezolizumab (anti-PD-L1) treatment. CDR3 protein: CSAHSGNEQFF. In DNA, the CDR3 is TGCAGTGCCCATAGCGGGAATGAGCAGTTCTTC.